The sequence of this T cell receptor (beta chain) was determined in a study of T cells in Graves' hyperthyroidism and ophthalmopathy. The blood sample dates from first hyperthyroidism diagnosis, preceding any ophthalmopathy symptoms. Germline trimming cut 6 bases from V and 5 bases from J; bases unmatched to any gene: 7. Per germline, CDR1 LGHDT and CDR2 YNNKEL (reference sequence). The CDR3 contains 14 residues. It was RNA transcripts that yielded the amplified TCR beta CDR3 regions. First-round RT-PCR with HTBI primers amplified the TCR CDR3 region. Using its own MiXCR run on the multiplex PCR reads, TCRdb lists one record per CDR3 protein. The table includes around 700,000 distinct CDR3 sequences, over 15% detected once.

The sequencing sample was made of blood. This receptor was identified in a woman aged 45 to 65 with Graves' hyperthyroidism that later progressed to Graves' ophthalmopathy. The rearrangement uses TRBV3-1 and TRBJ1-2; 9 nucleotides agree with TRBD1. The CDR3: CASSGGQGRYGYTF. The DNA for the CDR3 is TGTGCCAGCAGTGGGGGACAGGGACGGTATGGCTACACCTTC.